The 20 T cell receptor beta chains below all came from one sample that was sequenced in a study of identical twins. MiXCR was run by TCRdb on the 5' RACE reads, yielding one entry per CDR3 protein. The sample shows around 230,000 distinct CDR3 sequences, 6% to 7% of them seen only once. In addition, the sample was reused for a study of T cells expressing NK-cell markers.

The sample taken for sequencing was CD8+ T cells sorted from blood. These receptors all come from a woman aged 18 to 35 in good health.

V and J are TRBV27 and TRBJ2-7; TRBD2 might be the D (5 bases). This CDR3 has 14 amino acids. Germline V gene sequence: CDR1 MNHEY, CDR2 SMNVEV (reference sequence). V was trimmed by 2 bases and J by 3 bases, leaving 11 bases between them. As DNA, the CDR3 is TGTGCCAGCAGTTTAGATCCGGGGAGCTACGAGCAGTACTTC. Protein: CASSLDPGSYEQYF.

V and J are TRBV25-1 and TRBJ2-6; TRBD2 matches at 7 bases. The CDR3 length is 18 residues. After removal of 5 bases from V and 4 bases from J, the junction contained 14 bases not matched to a gene. Per the germline V gene, CDR1 is MGHDK and CDR2 is SYGVNS. CDR3 protein: CASSPSLAGAPGANVLTF. CDR3 DNA sequence: TGTGCCAGCAGTCCCTCTCTTGCGGGAGCACCCGGGGCCAACGTCCTGACTTTC.

The V gene is TRBV7-3, the J gene TRBJ2-2; D unresolved. The CDR3 extends over 12 amino acids. The germline V gene encodes CDR1 SGHTA and CDR2 FQGTGA. With 1 base removed from V and 8 bases from J, the gap between germline ends came to 5 bases. This chain's CDR3 is CASSLMKGELFF. DNA for the CDR3: TGTGCCAGCAGCTTAATGAAAGGGGAGCTGTTTTTT.

This clonotype was seen repeatedly, ten times or more. J is TRBJ2-1 and V is TRBV20-1; TRBD2 agrees at 10 bases. Losses at the gene ends were 4 bases for V and 10 bases for J; bases not matched to a gene: 10. The germline gives CDR1 DFQATT, CDR2 SNEGSKA (reference sequence). The length of the CDR3 is 14 residues. CDR3 nucleotides: TGCAGTGCTACTACCAGCGGGGGGGAGGAAGAGCAGTTCTTC. Translation: CSATTSGGEEEQFF.

The sample holds many counts of this clonotype. The chain combines TRBV6-5 with TRBJ2-5; D might be TRBD2 (6 bases). Germline values: CDR1 MNHEY, CDR2 SVGAGI. This CDR3 comprises 12 residues. Trimming took off 4 bases at V and 3 bases at J, with 6 bases between the two ends. CDR3 nucleotides: TGTGCCAGCAGTTCGGGGGAAGAGACCCAGTACTTC. This translates into CASSSGEETQYF.

There are many counts of this clonotype. This chain uses TRBV6-4 with TRBJ1-4, with 7 bases matching TRBD1. V trimming: 5 bases; J trimming: 8 bases; junction bases outside the gene matches: 8. The CDR3 runs to 14 residues. The V gene's germline CDR1 is MRHNA and CDR2 SNTAGT. CDR3 region: CASSPTGEGEKLFF. The CDR3 nucleotides are TGTGCCAGCAGTCCAACAGGGGAAGGCGAAAAACTGTTTTTT.

The V call is TRBV11-2, the J call TRBJ1-2; D gene uncertain. Germline-derived CDR1 and CDR2 are SGHAT and FQNNGV. With 5 bases removed from V and 8 bases from J, the gap between germline ends came to 12 bases. There are 12 residues in the CDR3. The CDR3 here is CASSLGSLGYTF. Here the CDR3 DNA reads TGTGCCAGCAGCCTCGGTAGCTTGGGCTACACCTTC.

At least ten counts were recorded for this clonotype. The chain combines TRBV12-3 or TRBV12-4 with TRBJ2-2; unclear D gene. Trimming removed 7 bases at V and 6 bases at J, with 6 bases between. The CDR3 is 11 amino acids. The CDR3 sequence is CASTMAGELFF. The CDR3 DNA reads as TGTGCCAGCACCATGGCCGGGGAGCTGTTTTTT.

This clonotype was counted at least ten times. V is TRBV11-2 and J is TRBJ2-1; TRBD2 matches 10 bases. Germline V gives CDR1 SGHAT, CDR2 FQNNGV. This CDR3 is 16 amino acids long. V lost 1 base to trimming and J lost 9 bases; unmatched junction nucleotides: 9. The CDR3 is CASSLVPSGGVSEQFF. Here the CDR3 DNA reads TGTGCCAGCAGCTTAGTTCCCAGCGGGGGGGTTAGTGAGCAGTTCTTC.

The chain combines TRBV12-3 or TRBV12-4 with TRBJ2-5; D is ambiguous. The CDR3 contains 11 residues. Trimming cost V 10 bases and J 5 bases, with 11 bases left between them. CDR3 DNA: TGTGCCACCTCCAGGAGCGAGACCCAGTACTTC. It specifies CATSRSETQYF.

This sequence joins TRBV7-6 and TRBJ2-7; D remains ambiguous. This CDR3 has 13 amino acids. The germline V gene encodes CDR1 SGHVS and CDR2 FNYEAQ. Deletions cut 2 bases from V and 5 bases from J, with 10 bases between. CDR3 bases: TGTGCCAGCAGCTTATTGCAGACCGACGAGCAGTACTTC. Translation gives CASSLLQTDEQYF.

Ten or more counts support this clonotype. V is TRBV2 and J is TRBJ2-3; no reliable D call. V lost 5 bases and J 3 bases, leaving 12 bases between the germline ends. Germline CDR1 reads SNHLY; CDR2 reads FYNNEI. The CDR3 loop spans 14 amino acids. The CDR3 DNA reads as TGTGCCAGCAGTAGATTAGTCTTGACAGATACGCAGTATTTT. It encodes CASSRLVLTDTQYF. The full variable domain, in which reference TRBV2 and TRBJ2-3 provide the parts outside the CDR3, is EPEVTQTPSHQVTQMGQEVILRCVPISNHLYFYWYRQILGQKVEFLVSFYNNEISEKSEIFDDQFSVERPDGSNFTLKIRSTKLEDSAMYFCASSRLVLTDTQYFGPGTRLTVL.

This clonotype appeared a few times. The genes are TRBV11-1 and TRBJ1-1; 12 bases line up with TRBD1. The CDR3 runs to 18 residues. Looked up from germline, CDR1 is SGHAT and CDR2 is FQDESV (reference sequence). Unmatched junction bases numbered 15, after V lost 7 bases and J lost 3 bases. The CDR3 loop is CASTPGPGQGAWDTEAFF. DNA for the CDR3: TGTGCCAGCACCCCGGGTCCGGGACAGGGGGCTTGGGACACTGAAGCTTTCTTT.

This clonotype was observed a handful of times. The chain employs TRBV5-1 and TRBJ2-7; 7 positions agree with TRBD2. V shed 0 bases, J shed 6 bases, and the junction held 3 bases outside the gene matches. Germline CDR1 reads SGHRS; CDR2 reads YFSETQ. This CDR3 is 13 amino acids long. CDR3 bases: TGCGCCAGCAGCTTGGGACTAGCATCCGAGCAGTACTTC. Its translation: CASSLGLASEQYF. The entire variable domain, with the rest obtained from reference TRBV5-1 and TRBJ2-7, is as follows: KAGVTQTPRYLIKTRGQQVTLSCSPISGHRSVSWYQQTPGQGLQFLFEYFSETQRNKGNFPGRFSGRQFSNSRSEMNVSTLELGDSALYLCASSLGLASEQYFGPGTRLTVT.

This clonotype was recorded many times. V gene TRBV9 combines with J gene TRBJ2-7; weak D call: TRBD1 (5 bases). This CDR3 region has 15 residues. Trimming cost V 0 bases and J 2 bases, with 12 bases left between them. In germline, CDR1 is SGDLS, CDR2 YYNGEE. The DNA for the CDR3 is TGTGCCAGCAGCGTAGCTTTGGGGCTGGCCTACGAGCAGTACTTC. It specifies CASSVALGLAYEQYF.

This clonotype has just a few counts. This chain links TRBV9 with TRBJ2-5; tentative D call: TRBD2 (5 bases). Per the germline V gene, CDR1 is SGDLS and CDR2 is YYNGEE. Trimming removed 6 bases from V and 4 bases from J, with 16 bases in between. This CDR3 comprises 14 residues. CDR3: CASTKSGSLETQYF. DNA of the CDR3: TGTGCCAGCACCAAATCGGGGTCCCTAGAGACCCAGTACTTC.

This clonotype was counted between two and nine times. The chain couples TRBV11-2 to TRBJ2-3; 15 bases map to TRBD2. V lost 5 bases, J lost 1 base, and 7 bases stayed unmatched. The CDR3 has 18 residues. Germline CDR1 reads SGHAT; CDR2 reads FQNNGV. The CDR3 region is CASSPGLAGGPGTDTQYF. The DNA for the CDR3 is TGTGCCAGCAGCCCAGGACTAGCGGGGGGGCCCGGCACAGATACGCAGTATTTT.

The sample holds a few counts of this clonotype. The chain is built from TRBV27 and TRBJ1-2, with TRBD1 as a possible D gene (6 bases). Trimming left V 6 bases short and J 10 bases short, with 18 bases between. The germline V gene encodes CDR1 MNHEY and CDR2 SMNVEV (reference sequence). This CDR3 spans 13 amino acids. The CDR3 loop reads CASRTDSGRYYTF. CDR3 DNA: TGTGCCAGCAGAACGGACAGCGGACGTTACTACACCTTC.

As regards this clonotype: A much larger clone is a single base away; this may be a read error. V and J are TRBV10-3 and TRBJ2-3; D is perhaps TRBD1 (5 bases). Per germline, CDR1 ENHRY and CDR2 SYGVKD. Trimming removed 4 bases from V and 0 bases from J, with 14 bases in between. The CDR3 totals 16 residues. As DNA, the CDR3 is TGTGCCATCAGTGCAGTGACAGACGGTAGCACAGATACGCAGTATTTT. It is translated as CAISAVTDGSTDTQYF.

The V and J genes are TRBV11-2 and TRBJ1-6, with 9 bases fitting TRBD1. The trim removed 8 bases at V and 10 bases at J, leaving 9 bases unmatched. This CDR3 is built from 14 residues. Looked up from germline, CDR1 is SGHAT and CDR2 is FQNNGV. The DNA of the CDR3 is TGTGCCAGCGCTGGCGGGACAGGGTGGTCACCCCTCCACTTT. This sequence encodes CASAGGTGWSPLHF. Full variable domain (missing parts from reference TRBV11-2 and TRBJ1-6): EAGVAQSPRYKIIEKRQSVAFWCNPISGHATLYWYQQILGQGPKLLIQFQNNGVVDDSQLPKDRFSAERLKGVDSTLKIQPAKLEDSAVYLCASAGGTGWSPLHFGNGTRLTVT.